A single sample gave rise to the 20 T cell receptor beta chains below, sequenced in a study of pediatric ulcerative colitis. During colonoscopy, one to two rectal pinch biopsies were collected. The table came from immunoSEQ multiplex PCR; TCRdb's copy has only in-frame clones and leaves some out. The data hold around 40,000 clones, with 65% to 85% observed a single time. The sequencing sample was made of gut tissue. The receptors originated from a boy aged 5-17 years with severe ulcerative colitis.

This chain joins TRBV11-3 and TRBJ2-1; no clear D gene. V dropped 4 bases and J dropped 2 bases, with 6 bases sitting between them. CDR1 and CDR2 from the germline V gene are SGHNT and YENEEA. The CDR3 runs to 13 residues. The CDR3 sequence: CASSSGTYNEQFF. CDR3 DNA: TGTGCCAGCAGCTCCGGTACCTACAATGAGCAGTTCTTC.

The CDR3 DNA reads as TGTGCCAGCAGGAGGCGAGACAGGTTTGGCTACACCTTC. Its protein is CASRRRDRFGYTF. This chain links TRBV27 with TRBJ1-2, with a possible D match to TRBD1 (6 bases). In germline, CDR1 is MNHEY, CDR2 SMNVEV (reference sequence). V was clipped by 6 bases and J by 7 bases, with 15 bases between them. This CDR3 has 13 residues.

This sequence joins TRBV4-1 and TRBJ2-7, with 10 bases identical to TRBD1. Losses at the gene ends were 3 bases for V and 6 bases for J; bases not matched to a gene: 14. Germline V gene data show CDR1 as MGHRA and CDR2 as YSYEKL. This CDR3 contains 17 residues. For the CDR3, the DNA is TGCGCCAGCAGCCAGAACCGGGACAGGGGCCCGGGGGGCGAGCAGTACTTC. Protein: CASSQNRDRGPGGEQYF.

The V call is TRBV7-9, the J call TRBJ2-4, with TRBD2 as a possible D gene (6 bases). Germline assignment: CDR1 SEHNR and CDR2 FQNEAQ (reference sequence). CDR3 size: 15 residues. The V and J ends lost 1 base and 0 bases respectively, with 7 bases between them. In DNA form, the CDR3 reads TGTGCCAGCAGCTTAGGGGGGGTAGCCAAAAACATTCAGTACTTC. Protein product: CASSLGGVAKNIQYF.

This chain links TRBV5-1 with TRBJ2-3; 8 bases fit TRBD2. This CDR3 has 18 residues. V lost 3 bases to trimming and J lost 2 bases; unmatched junction nucleotides: 14. Germline V CDR1 and CDR2: SGHRS, YFSETQ. CDR3 loop: CASSSDRGLAGPTDTQYF. The CDR3 coding sequence is TGCGCCAGCAGCTCAGATCGGGGTCTAGCGGGTCCCACAGATACGCAGTATTTT.

In the case of this clone: The CDR3 does not end in the conserved phenylalanine or tryptophan, so this is likely a read error. CDR3 sequence (DNA): TGTGCCAGCAGTGAAGTCGGCAGGTCAAGGTCACCCCTCCACCTT. Its protein is CASSEVGRSRSPLHL. The chain carries TRBV6-1 and TRBJ1-6; D unclear. Germline values: CDR1 MNHNS, CDR2 SASEGT. The CDR3 loop spans 15 amino acids. V lost 1 base and J lost 10, with 14 bases in between.

This clone was seen a handful of times. For the CDR3, the DNA is TGTGCCAGCAGCCCCTCAGCGTATGGCTACACCTTC. It encodes CASSPSAYGYTF. This chain joins TRBV7-2 and TRBJ1-2; D gene uncertain. The germline CDR1 and CDR2 sequences are SGHTA and FQGNSA. V lost 5 bases to trimming and J lost 5 bases, with 9 bases between them. CDR3 length: 12 residues.

J is TRBJ2-5 and V is TRBV28, with 11 bases that match TRBD2. The CDR3 is 15 amino acids. With V trimmed by 6 bases and J by 2 bases, 5 bases remained unmatched. CDR1 is MDHEN and CDR2 is SYDVKM in the germline V gene. The CDR3 DNA follows: TGTGCCAGCAGCACGACTAGCGGGGCACAAGAGACCCAGTACTTC. Translated: CASSTTSGAQETQYF.

V and J are TRBV6-5 and TRBJ2-7; D call uncertain. CDR1 and CDR2 (germline): MNHEY, SVGAGI. V dropped 0 bases and J dropped 2 bases, with 14 bases sitting between them. The CDR3 extends over 16 amino acids. The CDR3 coding sequence is TGTGCCAGCAGTTACTCGATTGGGCTGCGGACCTACGAGCAGTACTTC. Amino acids: CASSYSIGLRTYEQYF.

Comments on this clone: The conserved phenylalanine or tryptophan normally closing the CDR3 is absent here, so this likely arose from a read error. The chain joins TRBV5-6 to TRBJ1-6; 9 positions match TRBD1. The V and J ends lost 4 bases and 7 bases, in that order; junction bases with no gene match: 6. CDR3 length: 15 amino acids. Germline CDR1 is SGHDT and CDR2 is YYEEEE. The CDR3 region is CASSRRDRVNSPLHL. The CDR3 bases are TGTGCCAGCAGCCGCCGGGACAGGGTCAATTCACCCCTCCACCTT.

V and J are TRBV5-1 and TRBJ1-1; weak D call: TRBD1 (6 bases). In germline, CDR1 is SGHRS, CDR2 YFSETQ. This CDR3 has 14 amino acids. V lost 2 bases and J lost 1, with 9 bases in between. In DNA form, the CDR3 reads TGCGCCAGCAGCTTTCAACAGGGGAACACTGAAGCTTTCTTT. It specifies CASSFQQGNTEAFF.

The CDR3 here is CASSYSGYNEQFF. The CDR3 DNA reads as TGTGCCAGCAGTTATTCAGGGTATAATGAGCAGTTCTTC. V gene TRBV6-6 combines with J gene TRBJ2-1; perhaps TRBD1 as D (5 bases). Trimming shortened V by 3 bases and J by 7 bases, and 10 bases separated the two germline ends. The CDR3 spans 13 residues. Germline CDR1 is MNHNY and CDR2 is SVGAGI (reference sequence).

The chain couples TRBV28 to TRBJ1-2, with D perhaps TRBD1 (6 bases). The germline V and J ends were trimmed by 3 bases and 5 bases, with 10 bases remaining between them. Germline V lookup: CDR1 MDHEN, CDR2 SYDVKM. The length of the CDR3 is 13 residues. The CDR3 reads CASSFGGRYGYTF. The CDR3, as DNA: TGTGCCAGCAGTTTTGGGGGCCGGTATGGCTACACCTTC.

CDR3 bases: TGTGCCAGCAGCCTACAGGGGATGGCCGGGGAGCTGTTTTTT. This encodes CASSLQGMAGELFF. The J gene is TRBJ2-2, the V gene TRBV7-3, with 7 positions matching TRBD1. Unmatched junction bases numbered 6, after V lost 5 bases and J lost 6 bases. CDR1 and CDR2 (germline): SGHTA, FQGTGA. The CDR3 contains 14 residues.

This chain joins TRBV28 and TRBJ2-7, with a possible D match to TRBD2 (6 bases). The germline gives CDR1 MDHEN, CDR2 SYDVKM. The CDR3 extends over 13 amino acids. V lost 7 bases and J 6 bases, leaving 16 bases between the germline ends. Here the CDR3 reads CASILAGGREQYF. CDR3 nucleotide sequence: TGTGCCAGCATCTTAGCCGGAGGGCGCGAGCAGTACTTC.

The V call is TRBV28, the J call TRBJ2-6; TRBD2 is a possible D gene (5 bases). Germline values: CDR1 MDHEN, CDR2 SYDVKM. With 4 bases removed from V and 8 bases from J, the gap between germline ends came to 18 bases. This CDR3 has 16 amino acids. The CDR3 region has the DNA TGTGCCAGCAGTTCTAGCCGGGCCCCAGGTTCCAACGTCCTGACTTTC. Its translation is CASSSSRAPGSNVLTF.

This clone was detected only a few times. V and J are TRBV29-1 and TRBJ2-7; D is unclear. V shed 1 base and J shed 3 bases, with 10 bases lying between them. The CDR3 contains 13 residues. CDR1 is SQVTM and CDR2 is ANQGSEA in the germline V gene. The CDR3: CSVEAGRGYEQYF. The CDR3 DNA reads TGCAGCGTTGAAGCAGGAAGAGGCTACGAGCAGTACTTC.

This clone has more than one count but fewer than ten. V usage is TRBV9 and J usage is TRBJ1-2; no reliable D call. The CDR3 extends over 14 amino acids. Deletions cut 4 bases from V and 4 bases from J, with 14 bases between. Germline CDR1 is SGDLS and CDR2 is YYNGEE. CDR3 loop: CASSLGRLPYGYTF. The CDR3 region has the DNA TGTGCCAGCAGCCTCGGACGGTTACCCTATGGCTACACCTTC. The full variable domain, in which reference TRBV9 and TRBJ1-2 provide the parts outside the CDR3, is DSGVTQTPKHLITATGQRVTLRCSPRSGDLSVYWYQQSLDQGLQFLIQYYNGEERAKGNILERFSAQQFPDLHSELNLSSLELGDSALYFCASSLGRLPYGYTFGSGTRLTVV.

This clone was seen a handful of times. Since no conserved phenylalanine or tryptophan closes the CDR3, a read error is the likely cause. The chain has TRBV6-5 and TRBJ1-6; D is possibly TRBD1 (5 bases). This CDR3 has 15 amino acids. Trimming took 6 bases from V and 6 from J, leaving 15 bases between them. The germline V gene encodes CDR1 MNHEY and CDR2 SVGAGI. As DNA, the CDR3 is TGTGCCAGCAGCAGAGGGGAATCGGGTAATTCACCCCTCCACCTT. It codes for CASSRGESGNSPLHL.

V gene TRBV28 combines with J gene TRBJ1-5; D call uncertain. V gave up 5 bases and J gave up 11 bases, with 7 bases separating them. This CDR3 comprises 10 residues. Germline lookup yields CDR1 MDHEN and CDR2 SYDVKM. The CDR3 nucleotides are TGTGCCAGCAGTACCCAAGCCCAGCATTTT. Protein: CASSTQAQHF.